A single sample is the source of the 17 T cell receptor beta chains below, sequenced in a study of blood T cell repertoires in COVID-19. Assay: immunoSEQ multiplex PCR; the TCRdb copy retains only in-frame clones and omits some. This table has hundreds of thousands of clones, around 79% appearing once. Sequenced material: peripheral blood. These TCRs come from a woman older than 75 with acute or convalescent COVID-19.

This clone was observed a handful of times. The chain has TRBV6-6 and TRBJ2-3, with 10 positions matching TRBD2. Looked up from germline, CDR1 is MNHNY and CDR2 is SVGAGI (reference sequence). Losses at the gene ends were 6 bases for V and 5 bases for J; bases not matched to a gene: 8. The CDR3 is 15 residues long. The CDR3 reads CASRQQRLAGDTQYF. CDR3 nucleotide sequence: TGTGCCAGCAGACAACAACGACTAGCGGGAGATACGCAGTATTTT.

This sequence joins TRBV12-3 or TRBV12-4 and TRBJ1-2; D may be TRBD1 (5 bases). V shed 2 bases and J shed 7 bases, with 11 bases lying between them. The CDR3 runs to 13 residues. CDR3 DNA: TGTGCCAGCAGTTTAATGGGGGGTGGTGGCTACACCTTC. This sequence encodes CASSLMGGGGYTF.

The rearrangement uses TRBV25-1 and TRBJ1-6; 8 bases fit TRBD1. The CDR3 has 15 amino acids. V lost 3 bases, J lost 6 bases, and 4 bases stayed unmatched. The germline CDR1 and CDR2 sequences are MGHDK and SYGVNS. In DNA, the CDR3 is TGTGCCAGCAGTGACGGACAGGGCTTTAATTCACCCCTCCACTTT. Protein product: CASSDGQGFNSPLHF.

The chain recombines TRBV27 with TRBJ1-2; 9 nucleotides align to TRBD1. V lost 0 bases, J lost 4 bases, and 3 bases stayed unmatched. Germline V CDR1 and CDR2: MNHEY, SMNVEV (reference sequence). This CDR3 is 15 amino acids long. This CDR3 is CASSLSQGARYGYTF. The DNA of the CDR3 is TGTGCCAGCAGTTTATCACAGGGGGCCCGCTATGGCTACACCTTC.

The genes are TRBV4-2 and TRBJ2-4, with TRBD1 as a possible D gene (5 bases). This CDR3 is 15 amino acids long. Germline V lookup: CDR1 LGHNA, CDR2 YNFKEQ. The V end lost 3 bases, the J end lost 6 bases, and 15 bases lay between the germline ends. CDR3 protein: CASSHDAGLGNIQYF. CDR3 coding DNA: TGTGCCAGCAGCCATGACGCAGGGTTGGGAAACATTCAGTACTTC.

Only a few counts were recorded for this clone. The rearrangement uses TRBV4-1 and TRBJ1-4; 9 bases align to TRBD1. From germline, CDR1 is MGHRA and CDR2 YSYEKL. V was clipped by 1 base and J by 0 bases; unmatched bases: 0. This CDR3 region has 16 residues. The CDR3 DNA reads as TGCGCCAGCAGCCAAGGGACAGGGGCAACTAATGAAAAACTGTTTTTT. Protein: CASSQGTGATNEKLFF.

This chain connects TRBV7-3 to TRBJ2-1; D possibly corresponds to TRBD2 (7 bases). There are 13 residues in the CDR3. V shed 4 bases and J shed 14 bases, with 18 bases lying between them. In germline, CDR1 is SGHTA, CDR2 FQGTGA. In DNA, the CDR3 is TGTGCCAGCAGCTCCGTGGGGGCGGGGGAGAAGTTCTTC. As protein: CASSSVGAGEKFF.

The chain has TRBV5-1 and TRBJ2-1; 7 bases are a match to TRBD2. The germline gives CDR1 SGHRS, CDR2 YFSETQ. CDR3 length equals 16 residues. The ends lost 2 bases at V and 5 bases at J; junction bases unmatched: 10. The CDR3: CASSFGAGRWDNEQFF. The CDR3 nucleotides are TGCGCCAGCAGCTTCGGAGCGGGGAGGTGGGACAATGAGCAGTTCTTC.

The rearrangement joins TRBV6-5 to TRBJ1-1, with TRBD1 matching 9 bases. Germline-derived CDR1 and CDR2 are MNHEY and SVGAGI. V was clipped by 6 bases and J by 7 bases; unmatched bases: 6. The CDR3 consists of 13 residues. CDR3 sequence (DNA): TGTGCCAGCAGAGACAGGGGGGTTGATGAAGCTTTCTTT. Its protein is CASRDRGVDEAFF.

This rearrangement joins TRBV9 to TRBJ1-2; D not resolved. CDR1 and CDR2 from the germline V gene are SGDLS and YYNGEE. CDR3 length: 14 residues. V was clipped by 2 bases and J by 4 bases, with 12 bases between them. The CDR3 loop reads CASSVGEGSYGYTF. In DNA, the CDR3 is TGTGCCAGCAGCGTCGGCGAGGGTAGCTATGGCTACACCTTC.

The genes are TRBV7-9 and TRBJ1-3; D is unresolved. This CDR3 has 14 amino acids. Germline assignment: CDR1 SEHNR and CDR2 FQNEAQ (reference sequence). Trimming pared 5 bases from V and 7 bases from J, leaving 15 bases between. DNA for the CDR3: TGTGCCAGCAGCCCAAGGGAGGGTGGCAACACCATATATTTT. It specifies CASSPREGGNTIYF.

The V gene is TRBV6-5, the J gene TRBJ2-7; TRBD2 agrees at 7 bases. Per the germline V gene, CDR1 is MNHEY and CDR2 is SVGAGI. The V gene end was trimmed by 3 bases and the J gene end by 2 bases; junction bases not matched to a gene: 7. The CDR3 loop spans 15 amino acids. CDR3 loop: CASSYRRENTYEQYF. The CDR3 coding sequence is TGTGCCAGCAGTTATCGGCGGGAGAACACCTACGAGCAGTACTTC.

V usage is TRBV5-1 and J usage is TRBJ1-2; D is perhaps TRBD1 (5 bases). CDR1 is SGHRS and CDR2 is YFSETQ in the germline V gene. V lost 0 bases to trimming and J lost 0 bases, with 9 bases between them. The CDR3 runs 15 residues. CDR3 bases: TGCGCCAGCAGCTTGGGACAGTCAACTAACTATGGCTACACCTTC. Its protein product is CASSLGQSTNYGYTF.

The chain has TRBV5-1 and TRBJ1-1; possible D gene TRBD1, 5 bases. V lost 0 bases to trimming and J lost 8 bases, with 11 bases between them. Germline V gene sequence: CDR1 SGHRS, CDR2 YFSETQ. The CDR3 consists of 13 residues. CDR3 DNA: TGCGCCAGCAGCTTGGTCGACAGCCGAGAAGCTTTCTTT. Translated, it gives CASSLVDSREAFF. The full variable domain, with the rest looked up from reference TRBV5-1 and TRBJ1-1, is KAGVTQTPRYLIKTRGQQVTLSCSPISGHRSVSWYQQTPGQGLQFLFEYFSETQRNKGNFPGRFSGRQFSNSRSEMNVSTLELGDSALYLCASSLVDSREAFFGQGTRLTVV.

The genes are TRBV5-1 and TRBJ1-3, with a tentative D call TRBD1 (6 bases). Trimming took off 2 bases at V and 0 bases at J, with 12 bases between the two ends. Germline loops: CDR1 SGHRS, CDR2 YFSETQ. This CDR3 has 16 residues. In nucleotides, the CDR3 is TGCGCCAGCAGCTTAGCCGACAGGAGCTCTGGAAACACCATATATTTT. Its protein is CASSLADRSSGNTIYF.

The chain uses TRBV4-2 and TRBJ2-7, with 8 bases lining up with TRBD2. Germline V CDR1 and CDR2: LGHNA, YNFKEQ. The CDR3 runs 16 residues. The ends lost 1 base at V and 5 bases at J; junction bases unmatched: 10. The CDR3: CASSQGPAGVTHEQYF. In DNA form, the CDR3 reads TGTGCCAGCAGCCAAGGGCCAGCGGGAGTGACACACGAGCAGTACTTC.

The chain employs TRBV11-2 and TRBJ1-1, with a weak D call TRBD1 (6 bases). The germline gives CDR1 SGHAT, CDR2 FQNNGV. This CDR3 region has 18 residues. V dropped 5 bases and J dropped 1 base, with 23 bases sitting between them. Written as DNA, the CDR3 is TGTGCCAGCAGCCCATATACCCGAGGGGGGGCGAAGAACACTGAAGCTTTCTTT. Amino acid sequence: CASSPYTRGGAKNTEAFF.